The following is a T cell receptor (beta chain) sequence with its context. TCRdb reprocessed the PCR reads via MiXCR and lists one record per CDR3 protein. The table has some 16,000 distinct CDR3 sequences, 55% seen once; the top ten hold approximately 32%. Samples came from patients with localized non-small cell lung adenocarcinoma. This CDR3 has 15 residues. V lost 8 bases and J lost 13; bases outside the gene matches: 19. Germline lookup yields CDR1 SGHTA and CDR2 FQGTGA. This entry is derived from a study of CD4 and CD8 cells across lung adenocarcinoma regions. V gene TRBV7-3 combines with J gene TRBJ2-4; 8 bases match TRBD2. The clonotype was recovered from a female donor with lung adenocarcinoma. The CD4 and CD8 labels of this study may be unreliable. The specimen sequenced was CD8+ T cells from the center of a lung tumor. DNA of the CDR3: TGTGCCAGCGGCCCGGGGGGGGGAGCCAAAGACACGCAGTACTTC. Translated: CASGPGGGAKDTQYF. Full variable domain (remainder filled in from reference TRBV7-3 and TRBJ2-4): GAGVSQTPSNKVTEKGKYVELRCDPISGHTALYWYRQSLGQGPEFLIYFQGTGAADDSGLPNDRFFAVRPEGSVSTLKIQRTERGDSAVYLCASGPGGGAKDTQYFGAGTRLSVL.